These 31 T cell receptor beta chains were sequenced from one sample in a study of technical replicates of blood from several donors. The protocol was immunoSEQ multiplex PCR, while the TCRdb copy is restricted to in-frame clones and leaves out a portion. The sample yields 91,000 or so clones, around 96% seen once. Sequences were obtained from T cells isolated from PBMCs. The source is a human donor in good health.

The chain uses TRBV5-1 and TRBJ2-3, with TRBD2 matching 7 bases. The germline V gene encodes CDR1 SGHRS and CDR2 YFSETQ. The CDR3 covers 18 residues. V trimming: 0 bases; J trimming: 2 bases; junction bases outside the gene matches: 12. The CDR3 spells CASSLGLAALTITDTQYF. CDR3 DNA: TGCGCCAGCAGCTTGGGGCTAGCGGCCCTTACGATCACAGATACGCAGTATTTT. The full variable domain, rest sourced from reference TRBV5-1 and TRBJ2-3, is KAGVTQTPRYLIKTRGQQVTLSCSPISGHRSVSWYQQTPGQGLQFLFEYFSETQRNKGNFPGRFSGRQFSNSRSEMNVSTLELGDSALYLCASSLGLAALTITDTQYFGPGTRLTVL.

The chain links TRBV27 to TRBJ1-4; D unresolved. The CDR3 contains 15 residues. The ends were cut back, 1 base at V and 5 bases at J, with 11 bases in the middle. Germline-derived CDR1 and CDR2 are MNHEY and SMNVEV (reference sequence). The CDR3 nucleotides read TGTGCCAGCAGTTTATATGGCCCACCGAATGAAAAACTGTTTTTT. This translates into CASSLYGPPNEKLFF.

J is TRBJ2-1 and V is TRBV5-1; no definite D call. This CDR3 has 16 amino acids. CDR1 and CDR2 from the germline V gene are SGHRS and YFSETQ. V was cut by 1 base and J by 0 bases, with 11 bases left in between. CDR3 region: CASSLSFPSSYNEQFF. For the CDR3, the DNA is TGCGCCAGCAGCTTGTCTTTTCCTAGCTCCTACAATGAGCAGTTCTTC.

This chain uses TRBV10-2 with TRBJ2-1; 8 nucleotides agree with TRBD1. With V trimmed by 6 bases and J by 0 bases, 7 bases remained unmatched. CDR3 length: 16 residues. Germline V CDR1 and CDR2: WSHSY, SAAADI. The CDR3 is CASSHWTGTSYNEQFF. CDR3 sequence (DNA): TGCGCCAGCAGCCATTGGACAGGGACCTCCTACAATGAGCAGTTCTTC.

This chain joins TRBV6-5 and TRBJ1-2; 7 bases line up with TRBD1. The ends lost 7 bases at V and 8 bases at J; junction bases unmatched: 10. The V gene's germline CDR1 is MNHEY and CDR2 SVGAGI. The CDR3 consists of 13 residues. CDR3: CASTKGAGQGYTF. CDR3 sequence (DNA): TGTGCCAGCACCAAGGGGGCAGGGCAAGGCTACACCTTC.

This sequence joins TRBV6-5 and TRBJ2-5; D not certain. The CDR3 loop spans 15 amino acids. V was trimmed by 0 bases and J by 5 bases, leaving 13 bases between them. Per germline, CDR1 MNHEY and CDR2 SVGAGI. The CDR3 here is CASSYSIVVRETQYF. CDR3 DNA sequence: TGTGCCAGCAGTTACTCGATTGTGGTTCGGGAGACCCAGTACTTC.

V is TRBV29-1 and J is TRBJ2-3; 8 bases fit TRBD2. With V trimmed by 7 bases and J by 6 bases, 21 bases remained unmatched. Germline CDR1 SQVTM, CDR2 ANQGSEA. This CDR3 contains 17 residues. CDR3 sequence (DNA): TGCAGCGGATACATGGGGTTAGCGGGACGTGGCTGGGATACGCAGTATTTT. As protein: CSGYMGLAGRGWDTQYF.

This chain uses TRBV9 with TRBJ1-2; 10 bases match TRBD1. Germline V CDR1 and CDR2: SGDLS, YYNGEE. After removal of 2 bases from V and 0 bases from J, the junction contained 10 bases not matched to a gene. The CDR3 is made up of 18 amino acids. The chain's CDR3 is CASSVSPSGTGANYGYTF. CDR3 sequence (DNA): TGTGCCAGCAGCGTTTCACCATCCGGGACAGGGGCTAACTATGGCTACACCTTC.

The gene calls are TRBV7-2 and TRBJ2-3; the match to TRBD2 covers 15 bases. With V trimmed by 5 bases and J by 6 bases, 9 bases remained unmatched. Germline V lookup: CDR1 SGHTA, CDR2 FQGNSA. CDR3 length: 17 residues. The CDR3 loop reads CASSTRTSGGEWDTQYF. CDR3 in DNA: TGTGCCAGCAGCACCCGGACTAGCGGGGGGGAGTGGGATACGCAGTATTTT.

The genes are TRBV2 and TRBJ1-1; maybe TRBD1 (6 bases). The CDR3 extends over 13 amino acids. V was pared by 2 bases and J by 5 bases, with 9 bases between. Germline CDR1 reads SNHLY; CDR2 reads FYNNEI. This CDR3 is CASSEKGQTEAFF. CDR3 bases: TGTGCCAGCAGTGAAAAAGGACAGACTGAAGCTTTCTTT. Full variable domain (outside the CDR3, taken from reference TRBV2 and TRBJ1-1): EPEVTQTPSHQVTQMGQEVILRCVPISNHLYFYWYRQILGQKVEFLVSFYNNEISEKSEIFDDQFSVERPDGSNFTLKIRSTKLEDSAMYFCASSEKGQTEAFFGQGTRLTVV.

This clone was observed once. The chain combines TRBV25-1 with TRBJ2-1; D perhaps matches TRBD2 (5 bases). Per germline, CDR1 MGHDK and CDR2 SYGVNS. V was pared by 3 bases and J by 2 bases, with 14 bases between. The CDR3 spans 16 residues. The chain's CDR3 is CASSDERSDTYNEQFF. The CDR3 DNA sequence: TGTGCCAGCAGTGATGAGCGGAGCGACACCTACAATGAGCAGTTCTTC.

Concerning this clone: A read error may account for a junction end that differs from germline. This chain joins TRBV29-1 and TRBJ1-1; 9 nucleotides align to TRBD1. Germline loops: CDR1 SQVTM, CDR2 ANQGSEA. The CDR3 length is 12 residues. The CDR3 is CGVTGGAGEAFF. DNA for the CDR3: TGCGGCGTTACAGGGGGCGCAGGTGAAGCTTTCTTT.

The CDR3 coding sequence is TGTGCCAGCAGCTGGACTAGCGGGAGTAATGAGCAGTTCTTC. It translates to CASSWTSGSNEQFF. This chain uses TRBV7-9 with TRBJ2-1; TRBD2 agrees at 13 bases. Per germline, CDR1 SEHNR and CDR2 FQNEAQ (reference sequence). The CDR3 consists of 14 residues. The V gene end was trimmed by 4 bases and the J gene end by 7 bases; junction bases not matched to a gene: 1.

The J gene is TRBJ2-2, the V gene TRBV6-1; unclear D gene. CDR3 length equals 14 residues. V lost 8 bases, J lost 3 bases, and 13 bases lay in between. Germline CDR1 and CDR2: MNHNS and SASEGT. This CDR3 reads CASLPPLYTGELFF. CDR3 nucleotide sequence: TGTGCCAGCCTTCCCCCACTTTACACCGGGGAGCTGTTTTTT.

The chain is built from TRBV15 and TRBJ2-7, with 9 bases lining up with TRBD1. V dropped 5 bases and J dropped 3; count of bases not matched to a gene: 5. The germline gives CDR1 LNHNV, CDR2 YYDKDF (reference sequence). The CDR3 is made up of 14 amino acids. This CDR3 is CATSGRDRDYEQYF. In DNA, the CDR3 is TGTGCCACCAGCGGCCGGGACAGGGACTACGAGCAGTACTTC.

The chain links TRBV2 to TRBJ1-1, with D hard to call. This CDR3 is built from 16 residues. V shed 2 bases and J shed 5 bases, with 18 bases lying between them. Looked up from germline, CDR1 is SNHLY and CDR2 is FYNNEI. The DNA for the CDR3 is TGTGCCAGCAGTGAATACGAGATGTTGCGAGGAACTGAAGCTTTCTTT. It specifies CASSEYEMLRGTEAFF.

This chain uses TRBV15 with TRBJ2-7; TRBD2 is a possible D gene (5 bases). Germline CDR1 is LNHNV and CDR2 is YYDKDF (reference sequence). V was trimmed by 8 bases and J by 3 bases, leaving 11 bases between them. The CDR3 sequence is 12 residues long. The CDR3 nucleotides read TGTGCCACCCAAAATAGCGACTACGAGCAGTACTTC. Protein sequence: CATQNSDYEQYF.

The chain recombines TRBV5-8 with TRBJ2-5; maybe TRBD1 (6 bases). CDR1 is SGHTS, CDR2 YDEGEE, per germline. V lost 2 bases and J lost 2, with 10 bases in between. This CDR3 region has 14 residues. CDR3 in amino acids: CASSLQGAQETQYF. For the CDR3, the DNA is TGTGCCAGCAGCTTACAGGGAGCTCAAGAGACCCAGTACTTC.

The chain has TRBV7-9 and TRBJ1-3; D uncertain. This CDR3 spans 17 amino acids. CDR1 is SEHNR and CDR2 is FQNEAQ in the germline V gene (reference sequence). Deletions cut 0 bases from V and 5 bases from J, with 17 bases between. The CDR3 DNA reads TGTGCCAGCAGCTTAGCGTTTCAGGTTCCAAACCGAAACACCATATATTTT. It specifies CASSLAFQVPNRNTIYF. The complete variable domain, with remaining parts taken from reference TRBV7-9 and TRBJ1-3, reads DTGVSQNPRHKITKRGQNVTFRCDPISEHNRLYWYRQTLGQGPEFLTYFQNEAQLEKSRLLSDRFSAERPKGSFSTLEIQRTEQGDSAMYLCASSLAFQVPNRNTIYFGEGSWLTVV.

V and J are TRBV5-6 and TRBJ2-1; no clear D gene. The CDR3 contains 11 residues. Looked up from germline, CDR1 is SGHDT and CDR2 is YYEEEE. Trimming stripped 0 bases from V and 12 bases from J, with 7 bases between. The CDR3 sequence is CASSLATVQFF. CDR3 bases: TGTGCCAGCAGCTTGGCCACAGTGCAGTTCTTC.

The V and J genes are TRBV11-3 and TRBJ2-2, with unresolved D. Germline CDR1 SGHNT, CDR2 YENEEA. CDR3 length: 14 amino acids. V lost 6 bases to trimming and J lost 2 bases, with 10 bases between them. The CDR3 protein is CASRSLPNTGELFF. The CDR3 DNA reads as TGTGCCAGCAGGAGCCTCCCCAACACCGGGGAGCTGTTTTTT.

The sample holds one count of this clone. The chain uses TRBV5-4 and TRBJ2-5; 10 nucleotides line up with TRBD2. The junction had 1 base not matched to a gene; V was cut back by 8 bases and J by 3 bases. Germline assignment: CDR1 SGHNT and CDR2 YYREEE (reference sequence). CDR3 length: 12 residues. The CDR3 loop reads CARTSGEETQYF. In DNA, the CDR3 is TGTGCCAGAACTAGCGGGGAAGAGACCCAGTACTTC.

The V gene is TRBV30, the J gene TRBJ2-7, with a tentative D call TRBD2 (6 bases). The CDR3 length is 13 residues. V shed 3 bases and J shed 5 bases, with 14 bases lying between them. CDR1 GTSNPN and CDR2 SVGIG come from the germline V gene (reference sequence). CDR3 sequence reads: CAWSGKGRHEQYF. CDR3 nucleotide sequence: TGTGCCTGGAGCGGGAAGGGGAGGCACGAGCAGTACTTC.

The V and J genes are TRBV5-6 and TRBJ1-5; 7 nucleotides agree with TRBD1. The CDR3 covers 17 residues. Per the germline V gene, CDR1 is SGHDT and CDR2 is YYEEEE. Unmatched junction bases numbered 7, after V lost 1 base and J lost 0 bases. Written as DNA, the CDR3 is TGTGCCAGCAGCTTGACTCCCGGGACAGATAGCAATCAGCCCCAGCATTTT. Protein: CASSLTPGTDSNQPQHF.

The chain recombines TRBV15 with TRBJ2-2; maybe TRBD2 (6 bases). With 5 bases removed from V and 6 bases from J, the gap between germline ends came to 22 bases. From germline, CDR1 is LNHNV and CDR2 YYDKDF (reference sequence). The CDR3 runs to 17 residues. The CDR3 here is CATSPHPTSPGAGELFF. The CDR3 DNA follows: TGTGCCACCAGCCCCCATCCGACTAGTCCGGGGGCCGGGGAGCTGTTTTTT.

The V call is TRBV2, the J call TRBJ2-2; TRBD2 aligns across 9 bases. Germline values: CDR1 SNHLY, CDR2 FYNNEI. This CDR3 region has 16 residues. The V and J ends lost 6 bases and 1 base, in that order; junction bases with no gene match: 6. The CDR3 sequence: CASRVGLAMNTGELFF. The DNA of the CDR3 is TGTGCCAGCAGGGTCGGACTAGCGATGAACACCGGGGAGCTGTTTTTT.

This clone appeared once. V gene TRBV27 combines with J gene TRBJ1-2; 10 positions match TRBD1. The ends lost 6 bases at V and 2 bases at J; junction bases unmatched: 3. The CDR3 totals 14 residues. Germline CDR1 and CDR2: MNHEY and SMNVEV (reference sequence). Written as DNA, the CDR3 is TGTGCCAGCAGCTGGACAGGGGGGAACTATGGCTACACCTTC. Translation: CASSWTGGNYGYTF.

V is TRBV28 and J is TRBJ1-2; D gene ambiguous. The CDR3 covers 14 residues. Germline CDR1 reads MDHEN; CDR2 reads SYDVKM. Trimming removed 2 bases at V and 8 bases at J, with 15 bases between. The DNA of the CDR3 is TGTGCCAGCAGTTTACCCCAGGTTTACGGCGGCTACACCTTC. Translation: CASSLPQVYGGYTF.

The rearrangement joins TRBV27 to TRBJ2-3; 8 bases are a match to TRBD2. The V and J ends lost 5 bases and 1 base, in that order; junction bases with no gene match: 5. The CDR3 contains 15 residues. CDR1 MNHEY and CDR2 SMNVEV come from the germline V gene (reference sequence). The CDR3 DNA reads TGTGCCAGCAGTCCGCTAGCGGGCGGCACAGATACGCAGTATTTT. Translating it yields CASSPLAGGTDTQYF.

This chain joins TRBV4-1 and TRBJ1-4, with D possibly matching TRBD1 (5 bases). Germline CDR1 is MGHRA and CDR2 is YSYEKL. V was cut by 1 base and J by 10 bases, with 13 bases left in between. CDR3 length: 14 residues. The CDR3 coding sequence is TGCGCCAGCAGCCAAGCGGGCGGGGGAGGAAAACTGTTTTTT. Its protein is CASSQAGGGGKLFF.

CDR3 bases: TGTGCCAGCAGAGTTGACAGGGGGTCCCTCAATGAGCAGTTCTTC. Amino acids: CASRVDRGSLNEQFF. The chain uses TRBV27 and TRBJ2-1; 9 positions match TRBD1. Germline assignment: CDR1 MNHEY and CDR2 SMNVEV (reference sequence). The V segment lost 6 bases and the J segment 6 bases; nucleotides outside the gene matches: 9. This CDR3 has 15 residues.